This TCR beta chain was recorded in a study of cytomegalovirus exposure and HLA in healthy donors (dated by TCRdb to about 2017). Concerning the study at large: The 700 or so repertoires of the first cohort and the 120 validation repertoires were produced on the same platform, according to a later analysis. The aim of the study was to test whether cataloging public T cell receptors could identify signatures of past pathogen exposure. Along with the roughly 700-subject first cohort, a separate validation cohort of over a hundred different subjects was used. To predict cytomegalovirus infection status, the study brought together high-throughput TCR immunosequencing, statistical association of individual TCRs with disease status, and machine learning.

General findings and caveats noted by the study authors: In both the original and validation cohorts, the classifier was reported to diagnose cytomegalovirus status with high specificity and sensitivity. All 120 or so repertoires were used to score co-occurrence in the validation cohort in a later analysis, because that analysis had no HLA typing for the cohort. The study gave a list of under 200 TCR beta chains associated with cytomegalovirus. In vitro tests confirmed that a few of the cytomegalovirus-associated TCR beta chains recognize cytomegalovirus antigens. Of the cluster scores, 90% to 95% were above 0 in a later analysis, which found that TCRs clustered in the first cohort also tended to co-occur in the 120 or so validation repertoires. Most TCR sequences were observed very rarely across donors, whereas some public TCRs were present in many individuals. It was suggested by the authors that the approach could potentially be generalized to other disease states and immunological phenotypes.

The receptor library was made with the immunoSEQ multiplex PCR assay. For the original study's pipeline: A statistical classification framework was developed to diagnose cytomegalovirus status using the catalog of TCR beta chain sequences. TCRdb limited this immuneACCESS table to in-frame rearrangements with V and J called. A share of clones is missing; checked studies link under half to unresolved V genes, and the rest is unexplained. The D gene and trimming were derived from the DNA, and the V and J assignments and clone size from that table. The sample table contains 200,000 to 250,000 clones; only one count was recorded for around nine tenths of them. The ten largest clones represent 1.5% to 2% of the sample. Donors formed part of the validation cohort, which comprised over a hundred subjects and was distinct from the first cohort of under 850 subjects. Measured from the cysteine to the phenylalanine, the CDR3 is 18 residues long. Kept here is only the CDR3 DNA, which spans 54 bases and is read in frame from base 1. In the germline V gene (reference sequence), CDR1 corresponds to MNHEY and CDR2 to SMNVEV. V has 2 bases trimmed and J has 0 bases trimmed; junction bases matching no gene number 9.

Note on this clone: What this receptor recognizes is not known. No much larger clone is present one base from it, and per-base qualities are unavailable.

The chain was built from TRBV27 and TRBJ1-3; 8 middle bases align to TRBD1. The specimen was PBMCs. This sequence was found in a woman between 18 and 30 years old in good health and CMV-seropositive. The CDR3 here reads CASSLKPTGGSSGNTIYF. In nucleotide form, the sequence is TGTGCCAGCAGTTTAAAACCCACAGGGGGTAGCTCTGGAAACACCATATATTTT.